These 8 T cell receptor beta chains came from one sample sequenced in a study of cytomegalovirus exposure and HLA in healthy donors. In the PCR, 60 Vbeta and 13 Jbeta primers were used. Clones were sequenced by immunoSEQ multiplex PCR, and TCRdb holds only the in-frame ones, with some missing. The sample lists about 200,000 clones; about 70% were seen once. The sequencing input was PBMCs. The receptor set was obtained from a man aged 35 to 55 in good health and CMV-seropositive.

The CDR3 here is CASSEGANEQYF. For the CDR3, the DNA is TGTGCCAGCAGCGAAGGGGCGAACGAGCAGTACTTC. The rearrangement uses TRBV11-3 and TRBJ2-7, with a tentative D call TRBD1 (5 bases). Trimming pared 5 bases from V and 5 bases from J, leaving 10 bases between. This CDR3 spans 12 amino acids. The germline CDR1 and CDR2 sequences are SGHNT and YENEEA.

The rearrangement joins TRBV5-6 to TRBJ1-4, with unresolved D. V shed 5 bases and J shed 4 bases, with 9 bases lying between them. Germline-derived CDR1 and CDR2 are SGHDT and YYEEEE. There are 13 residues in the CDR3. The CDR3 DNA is TGTGCCAGCAGGCCTAGTCGTAATGAAAAACTGTTTTTT. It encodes CASRPSRNEKLFF.

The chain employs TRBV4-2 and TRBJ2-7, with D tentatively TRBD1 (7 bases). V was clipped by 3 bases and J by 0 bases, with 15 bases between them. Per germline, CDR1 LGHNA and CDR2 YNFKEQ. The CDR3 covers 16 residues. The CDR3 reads CASSQWGRDSSYEQYF. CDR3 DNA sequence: TGTGCCAGCAGCCAGTGGGGGCGGGACAGCTCCTACGAGCAGTACTTC.

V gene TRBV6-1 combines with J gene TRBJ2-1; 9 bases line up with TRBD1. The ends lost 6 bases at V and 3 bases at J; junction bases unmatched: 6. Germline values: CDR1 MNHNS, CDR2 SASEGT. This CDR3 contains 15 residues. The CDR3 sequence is CASRERGQGYNEQFF. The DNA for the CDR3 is TGTGCCAGCAGAGAAAGGGGACAGGGCTACAATGAGCAGTTCTTC.

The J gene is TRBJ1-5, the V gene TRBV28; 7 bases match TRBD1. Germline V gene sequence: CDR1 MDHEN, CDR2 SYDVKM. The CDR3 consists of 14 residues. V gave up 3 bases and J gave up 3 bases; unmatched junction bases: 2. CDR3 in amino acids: CASSLDRTNQPQHF. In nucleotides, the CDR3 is TGTGCCAGCAGTTTGGACAGGACCAATCAGCCCCAGCATTTT.

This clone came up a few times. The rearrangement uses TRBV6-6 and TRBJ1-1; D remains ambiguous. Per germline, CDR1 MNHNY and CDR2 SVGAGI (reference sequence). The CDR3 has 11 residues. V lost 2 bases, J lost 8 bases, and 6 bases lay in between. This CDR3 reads CASSYDGEAFF. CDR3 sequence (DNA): TGTGCCAGCAGTTACGACGGGGAAGCTTTCTTT.

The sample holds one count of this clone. The CDR3 reads CASSQDLGAEQYF. The CDR3 DNA reads as TGTGCCAGCAGCCAAGATTTAGGGGCCGAGCAGTACTTC. The chain is built from TRBV14 and TRBJ2-7, with TRBD1 as a possible D gene (5 bases). Trimming took off 0 bases at V and 6 bases at J, with 9 bases between the two ends. This CDR3 has 13 amino acids. Looked up from germline, CDR1 is SGHDN and CDR2 is FVKESK. Variable domain in full (rest from reference TRBV14 and TRBJ2-7): EAGVTQFPSHSVIEKGQTVTLRCDPISGHDNLYWYRRVMGKEIKFLLHFVKESKQDESGMPNNRFLAERTGGTYSTLKVQPAELEDSGVYFCASSQDLGAEQYFGPGTRLTVT.

CDR3 DNA: TGCGCCAGCAGCCGGACTCTCGGGGAGCTGTTTTTT. Protein product: CASSRTLGELFF. The chain couples TRBV4-3 to TRBJ2-2; D might be TRBD2 (5 bases). The CDR3 is made up of 12 amino acids. Trimming took 4 bases from V and 7 from J, leaving 7 bases between them. CDR1 LGHNA and CDR2 YSLEER come from the germline V gene.